This T cell receptor beta chain was sequenced in a study of shared clonotypes between healthy human individuals (dated by TCRdb to the early 2020s). Study-wide context: Two women and a few men aged 18 to 49 years were included in the cohort. For each donor, CD4 naive and CD4 memory were each run on three plates, CD8 naive on two plates, and CD8 memory on one plate. To estimate repertoire size and how much clonotypes are shared between individuals, the study performed deep sequencing of blood TCR repertoires from roughly five healthy adults. To increase sequencing depth and limit assay-specific biases, different laboratories used diverse techniques to prepare libraries and sequence TCR repertoires. Leukapheresis yielded between about 0.9 and 9 billion PBMCs per donor. Broader findings and caveats from the paper: Because the study included a small number of donors, the genetic and exposure-history diversity represented was limited. Only blood was sampled, and tissue TCR repertoires likely differ from those in blood. Based on pairwise subsampling, the degree of clonotype sharing among donors was expected to be affected by sequencing depth. Clonotypes shared by all four sorted-subset donors showed higher generation probabilities than non-shared clonotypes. Rarefaction of sorted-subset datasets indicated incomplete sequencing despite the large sequencing depth. Naive subsets generally had larger estimated clonotype richness than memory subsets. Sharing across a handful of donors was observed for about 4.8% of naive CD4, about 3.2% of naive CD8, 2% to 2.5% of memory CD4, and about 0.38% of memory CD8 clonotypes.

A note on this clone: Its target antigen remains unknown. No per-base quality is available; no much larger clone lies one base away.

Using the deep immunoSEQ assay, TCR CDR3 regions were amplified from genomic DNA by multiplex PCR. Genomic DNA extracted from each cell subset was distributed evenly over all wells of several immunoSEQ 96-well plates, and each plate served as one replicate. Each replicate PCR for sorted subsets received about 220 ng genomic DNA, equal to roughly 33,000 T cell genomes. Purified libraries were measured with a Qubit 3.0 fluorometer, size-checked on a Bioanalyzer 2100, and measured again with the KAPA Library Quantification kit. Every immunoSEQ 96-well plate was sequenced on a separate single-read 150-cycle Illumina NextSeq 550 flow cell. The original pipeline was this. Because the immunoSEQ output held only junctional sequences and lacked quality scores, the filtering could not match the filtering applied to full-length reads. Sequences were annotated with PyIR, a Python wrapper for IgBLAST v1.9, using IMGT germline references to assign V/J genes and CDR3. Reads with weak V/J assignments (E-value above 1e-6), missing CDR3, stop codons, out-of-frame junctions, or ambiguous translated residues were removed. A V3J clonotype was defined by an identical inferred V gene, J gene, and CDR3 amino acid sequence. The percentage overlap between two repertoires was calculated by dividing the number of shared unique clonotypes by the size of the smaller repertoire. Repertoire richness was assessed with RTK rarefaction, the Chao1 estimator, and Recon v2.1 estimates of unobserved clonotypes. Generation probabilities were computed with OLGA for all TCRbeta clonotypes obtained by the gDNA method from several donors. TCRdb re-hosts the immuneACCESS table, in-frame sequences only. Its copies lack some clones; in the studies checked, an unresolved V gene accounts for under half of them, and the cause for the rest is not known. V and J calls plus clone size are reproduced from that table; the DNA served to infer D and trimming. The sample has 1,400,000 or so clones on record, 98% of them singletons. Around 0.38% of the sample goes to the ten largest clones.

Donors were healthy HIV-negative adults with no recently reported acute infections or vaccinations. All donors were Caucasian adults living in Nashville, Tennessee, USA. Magnetic negative selection was used to enrich CD4+ T cells, after which naive cells were positively selected on CD45RA and the negative fraction became the memory subset. Blood was obtained by leukapheresis, after which PBMCs were separated by Ficoll-Histopaque density gradient centrifugation and cryopreserved in liquid nitrogen vapor phase. Analytical flow cytometry was used to check the purity and quantity of every magnetically sorted T cell population. Genomic DNA was isolated from every sorted fraction and measured by UV absorbance on a Nanodrop 2000c. From the cysteine up to the phenylalanine, the CDR3 has a length of 15 residues. Just the 45-base CDR3 DNA is kept, in frame starting at base 1. Relative to germline, V is 3 bases shorter and J is 4 bases shorter, with 15 bases between their ends. According to the germline V gene, CDR1 reads MDHEN and CDR2 reads SYDVKM.

This clonotype was sampled from a young man in good health. The sample was naive CD4+ T cells sorted from blood. The cell subset or site label for this specimen denotes: CD45RA+ positively selected. Recombination linked TRBV28 to TRBJ2-5; a tentative D match to TRBD2 spans 5 bases. The nucleotide sequence is given as TGTGCCAGCAGTTTTCGTCGGACTTCCTCAGAGACCCAGTACTTC. It encodes CASSFRRTSSETQYF.